The T cell receptor beta chain described here comes from a study of human T cells and chemical hapten exposure. Whole-study context: Per-sample TCR yield variation was attributed mainly to small pooled library volume differences.

Noted time point: patch test 3, about 24 weeks after DPC sensitization. Treatment in this sample: therapeutic diphenylcyclopropenone sensitization with weekly scalp DPC. Each CDR3 protein is one row after TCRdb ran MiXCR on the RACE reads. Here the sample spans around 110,000 distinct CDR3 sequences, approximately 10% being singletons. Unmatched junction bases numbered 7, after V lost 5 bases and J lost 5 bases. This CDR3 region has 13 residues. CDR1 and CDR2 from the germline V gene are DFQATT and SNEGSKA (reference sequence). There are a few counts of this clonotype. The starting material was whole blood, obtained in connection with sensitization to the hapten diphenylcyclopropenone (DPC). The TCR was taken from a woman between 50 and 59 years old with alopecia areata. Some clones in this sample may be carry-over from other donors' samples. V is TRBV20-1 and J is TRBJ1-2, with 8 bases matching TRBD1. The CDR3 region is CSAFDRGYYGYTF. The CDR3 coding sequence is TGCAGTGCTTTTGACAGGGGCTATTATGGCTACACCTTC.